A single T cell receptor beta chain is shown here with its context. Antigen unknown. The data derive from a study of beta chain features in type 1 diabetes. The study, taken as a whole, reports: Researchers reported that naive, central memory and Treg TCRB repertoires appeared more similar in patients than in healthy donors. Researchers report that Type 1 diabetes patients had moderately but significantly shorter TCRB CDR3s across all four CD4+ subsets.

Reverse transcribing all isolated RNA meant expressed TCRB transcripts were sequenced. Assay used: immunoSEQ multiplex PCR; TCRdb lists only in-frame clones, some missing. The sample yields 55,000 to 80,000 clones, about 50% seen once. Only one heparinised blood draw was taken per donor, and its volume averaged around 100 mL. Sorting that relied on CD45RO/CCR7/CD25/CD127/CD95/CD27 yielded CD4+ naive, central memory, regulatory and stem cell-like memory cells. Sequencing input: central memory CD4+ T cells from blood. This sequence was found in a man younger than 40 with type 1 diabetes.

For the CDR3, the DNA is TGTGCCAGCAGCTTGCTGATCGAGACCGGGGACTCCGGCTACACCTTC. Translating it yields CASSLLIETGDSGYTF. The rearrangement joins TRBV5-6 to TRBJ1-2; TRBD1 is a possible D gene (5 bases). CDR1 and CDR2 (germline): SGHDT, YYEEEE. The CDR3 loop spans 16 amino acids. V gave up 1 base and J gave up 8 bases, with 21 bases separating them.